This T cell receptor (beta chain) derives from a study of cytomegalovirus exposure and HLA in healthy donors. Study information: T cells numbering about 200 million yielded around 120 million unique TCR beta sequences in an earlier analysis. General study results and limits: From TCR beta sequences, most subjects' HLA-A and HLA-B alleles were reportedly predicted accurately.

Healthy bone marrow donors supplied every sample. Donors sampled were nominally healthy, though unrecorded immune exposures were likely. 13 Jbeta primers and 60 Vbeta primers were used for the PCR. Libraries were prepared by immunoSEQ multiplex PCR; TCRdb keeps only in-frame clonotypes and omits some of them. The table has under 200,000 clones, approximately 70% seen once. The V and J ends lost 2 bases and 11 bases, in that order; junction bases with no gene match: 8. Looked up from germline, CDR1 is SGHNT and CDR2 is YYREEE (reference sequence). This CDR3 region has 14 residues. This clone was recorded only once. Antigen: not known.

The source material was PBMCs. The clonotype was recovered from a woman younger than 45 in good health and CMV-seronegative. This rearrangement joins TRBV5-4 to TRBJ2-3; 10 bases fit TRBD2. Written as DNA, the CDR3 is TGTGCCAGCAGCTTTAGCGGGGGGCGGGAGAGGCAGTATTTT. This encodes CASSFSGGRERQYF.